These 6 T cell receptor beta chains share one sample of origin, sequenced in a study of blood T cell repertoires in COVID-19 (dated by TCRdb to about 2020). Receptor amplification or capture employed the immunoSEQ multiplex PCR assay. TCRdb re-hosts the immuneACCESS table, in-frame sequences only. Its copies lack some clones; in the studies checked, an unresolved V gene accounts for under half of them, and the cause for the rest is not known. The sample table holds under 200,000 clones, of which 80% to 90% were seen once. Together, the top ten hold 8% to 10% of the sample. Sequencing was carried out using peripheral blood. The receptors originated from a man aged 55 to 69 with acute or convalescent COVID-19.

V gene TRBV19 combines with J gene TRBJ1-5; 9 nucleotides match TRBD1. Germline lookup yields CDR1 LNHDA and CDR2 SQIVND (reference sequence). V trimming: 3 bases; J trimming: 9 bases; junction bases outside the gene matches: 9. This CDR3 contains 15 residues. The CDR3 region is CASSMRGTGRPPQHF. DNA for the CDR3: TGTGCCAGTAGTATGAGAGGGACAGGGCGGCCGCCCCAGCATTTT.

This chain links TRBV5-1 with TRBJ2-7; possibly TRBD2 for D (6 bases). Per germline, CDR1 SGHRS and CDR2 YFSETQ. This CDR3 contains 14 residues. V dropped 4 bases and J dropped 3 bases, with 14 bases sitting between them. Here the CDR3 reads CASSPLAELYEQYF. CDR3 in DNA: TGCGCCAGCAGCCCATTAGCGGAGCTCTACGAGCAGTACTTC.

V gene TRBV6-1 combines with J gene TRBJ2-5; D remains unclear. Deletions cut 2 bases from V and 7 bases from J, with 11 bases between. Germline lookup yields CDR1 MNHNS and CDR2 SASEGT. The CDR3 totals 13 residues. Here the CDR3 DNA reads TGTGCCAGCAGTGAATGGCAAGTCCCGACCCAGTACTTC. As protein: CASSEWQVPTQYF.

The genes are TRBV28 and TRBJ1-4; D remains ambiguous. Deletions cut 3 bases from V and 1 base from J, with 6 bases between. This CDR3 comprises 14 residues. Looked up from germline, CDR1 is MDHEN and CDR2 is SYDVKM. CDR3 nucleotide sequence: TGTGCCAGCAGTTTTGGGAGAACTAATGAAAAACTGTTTTTT. This translates into CASSFGRTNEKLFF.

The chain couples TRBV5-4 to TRBJ1-1; tentative D call: TRBD1 (5 bases). The germline gives CDR1 SGHNT, CDR2 YYREEE (reference sequence). The germline V and J ends were trimmed by 1 base and 3 bases, with 19 bases remaining between them. The CDR3 covers 17 residues. The CDR3 bases are TGTGCCAGCAGCTTGTTTGGAAAGGGGCTTGGGGACACTGAAGCTTTCTTT. Translated: CASSLFGKGLGDTEAFF.

This chain uses TRBV24-1 with TRBJ2-3, with 11 nucleotides matching TRBD2. Germline V gene sequence: CDR1 KGHDR, CDR2 SFDVKD. Losses at the gene ends were 9 bases for V and 3 bases for J; bases not matched to a gene: 10. The CDR3 is 16 amino acids. The DNA for the CDR3 is TGTGCCACCTCGGGGGCACTAGCGGGAGAAACAGATACGCAGTATTTT. Its protein is CATSGALAGETDTQYF.